This T cell receptor beta chain was obtained from a study of regulatory T cells in long-lasting Graves disease. In building TCR beta libraries, iRepertoire HTBI primers were used together with Arm-PCR of CDR3 regions. TCRdb analysed the multiplex PCR reads with MiXCR anew, one entry per CDR3 protein. This table holds 200,000 to 250,000 distinct CDR3 sequences, about 19% found once. A note on this clonotype: The antigen remains unidentified.

The time point is: newly diagnosed GD, antithyroid drugs for less than 3 months. PBMC RNA was the source of the TCR library. Patients came through an endocrinology department, and that department was in Xi'an, China. The peripheral blood volume drawn was about 10 milliliters, and it was collected into EDTA tubes. Study-wide points: Persistent disease was associated with favored TRBV28 usage and with favored use of TRBJ1-2 and TRBJ2-5. Whereas new patients shared about a thousand public clonotypes, persistent patients shared more, at under 3,500.

The CDR3 totals 14 residues. Germline-derived CDR1 and CDR2 are SGHTA and FQGNSA. Trimming left V 2 bases short and J 9 bases short, with 14 bases between. This TCR derives from a female donor with Graves disease. The chain employs TRBV7-2 and TRBJ1-5; a possible D gene is TRBD1 (5 bases). Sequencing was performed on peripheral blood mononuclear cells (PBMCs), taken at new diagnosis, from a patient treated with antithyroid drugs. CDR3 sequence (DNA): TGTGCCAGCAGCTTAAAGGGCAGGGTAGGGCCCCAGCATTTT. Translating gives CASSLKGRVGPQHF.